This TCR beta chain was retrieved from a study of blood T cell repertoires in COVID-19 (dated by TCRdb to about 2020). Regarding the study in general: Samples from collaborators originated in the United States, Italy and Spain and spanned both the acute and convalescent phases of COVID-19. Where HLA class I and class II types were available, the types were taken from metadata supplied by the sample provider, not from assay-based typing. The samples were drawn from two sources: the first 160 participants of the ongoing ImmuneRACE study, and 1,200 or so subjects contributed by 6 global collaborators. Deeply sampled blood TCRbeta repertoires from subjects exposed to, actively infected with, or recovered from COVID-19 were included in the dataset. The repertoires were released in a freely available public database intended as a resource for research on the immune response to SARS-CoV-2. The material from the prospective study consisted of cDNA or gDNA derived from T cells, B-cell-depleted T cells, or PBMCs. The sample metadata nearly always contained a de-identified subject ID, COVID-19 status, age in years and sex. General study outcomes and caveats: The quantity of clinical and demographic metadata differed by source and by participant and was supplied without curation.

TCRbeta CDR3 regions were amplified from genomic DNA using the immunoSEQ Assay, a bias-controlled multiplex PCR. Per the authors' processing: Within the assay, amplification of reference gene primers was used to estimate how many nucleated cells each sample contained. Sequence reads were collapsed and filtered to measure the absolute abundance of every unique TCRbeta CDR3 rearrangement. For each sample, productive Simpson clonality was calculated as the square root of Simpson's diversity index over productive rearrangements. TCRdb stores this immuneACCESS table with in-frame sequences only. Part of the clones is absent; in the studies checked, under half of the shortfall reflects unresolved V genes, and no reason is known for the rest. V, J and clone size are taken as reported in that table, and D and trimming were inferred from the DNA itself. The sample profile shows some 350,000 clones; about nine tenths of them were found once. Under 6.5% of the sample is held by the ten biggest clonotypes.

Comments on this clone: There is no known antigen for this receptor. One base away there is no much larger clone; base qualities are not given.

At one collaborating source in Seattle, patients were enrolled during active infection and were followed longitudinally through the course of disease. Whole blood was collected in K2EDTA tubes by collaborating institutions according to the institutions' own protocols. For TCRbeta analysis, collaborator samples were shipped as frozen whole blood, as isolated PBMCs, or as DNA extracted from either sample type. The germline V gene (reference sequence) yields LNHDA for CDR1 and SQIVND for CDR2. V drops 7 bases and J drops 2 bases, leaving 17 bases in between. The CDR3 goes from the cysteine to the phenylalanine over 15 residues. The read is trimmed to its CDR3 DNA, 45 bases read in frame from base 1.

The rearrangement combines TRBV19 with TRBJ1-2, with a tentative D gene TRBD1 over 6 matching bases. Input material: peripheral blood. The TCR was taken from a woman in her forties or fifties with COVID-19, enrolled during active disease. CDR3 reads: CASTSGGAGNYGYTF. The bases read TGTGCCAGTACCTCGGGGGGGGCCGGGAACTATGGCTACACCTTC. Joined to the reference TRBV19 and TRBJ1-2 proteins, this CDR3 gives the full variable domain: DGGITQSPKYLFRKEGQNVTLSCEQNLNHDAMYWYRQDPGQGLRLIYYSQIVNDFQKGDIAEGYSVSREKKESFPLTVTSAQKNPTAFYLCASTSGGAGNYGYTFGSGTRLTVV.